The entry below describes one TCR beta chain. What it recognizes is unknown. These data originate in a study of shared clonotypes between healthy human individuals. Study in general: Each donor's CD8 memory used one plate, CD8 naive two, each CD4 subset three.

As processed by the authors: ImmunoSEQ supplied junction-only sequences lacking quality scores, so filtering was different. Profiled with immunoSEQ multiplex PCR; TCRdb holds only in-frame clones, not every one. The DNA gave D and trimming, while V, J and clone size come from that table. The top ten hold around 1.8% of the sample, which has approximately 2,000,000 clones, around 93% seen once. Positively selected for CCR7, the CD45RO-negative cells used as naive CD8 cells excluded terminally differentiated effector memory CD45RA+ cells. There are 17 residues in the CDR3. Looked up from germline, CDR1 is ENHRY and CDR2 is SYGVKD. The ends were cut back, 0 bases at V and 4 bases at J, with 18 bases in the middle. Findings of the study overall: Generation probabilities were higher for clonotypes shared across all four sorted-subset donors than for unshared ones.

The chain carries TRBV10-3 and TRBJ2-5, with D possibly being TRBD1 (6 bases). This receptor was obtained from a man between 18 and 35 years old in good health. Some clones in this sample may be carry-over from other donors' samples. Material: naive CD8+ T cells from PBMCs. The CDR3 spells CAISESTGTSIGETQYF. CDR3 nucleotide sequence: TGTGCCATCAGTGAGTCGACCGGGACATCGATAGGAGAGACCCAGTACTTC.